This entry features one T cell receptor (beta chain) sequence. This receptor's antigen is unknown. There are no base qualities to consult, and no much larger clone falls within one base. Library prep was done by the immunoSEQ multiplex PCR assay. For the multiplex PCR, a mixture combining 60 forward primers for TCR Vbeta segments and 13 reverse primers for TCR Jbeta segments was used. A multiplex PCR assay on genomic DNA amplified the CDR3 region of rearranged TCR beta genes. Amplified TCR beta libraries were sequenced as 87-base-pair reads on the Illumina HiSeq System. The authors' pipeline ran thus. A later analysis counted tens of millions of unique TCR beta chains across the 666 repertoires, and roughly 10 million of these chains were shared by at least two donors. Raw reads were error-corrected and collapsed into unique sequences with a nearest-neighbor algorithm that merged closely related sequences to remove PCR and sequencing errors. V, D and J gene segments were assigned by aligning CDR3 sequences to IMGT reference sequences. For a sequence to be retained, a match of at least six nucleotides to both a V gene segment and a J gene segment was required. Rearrangements were classified as productive when the CDR3 lacked stop codons and remained in frame with V and J, and all other rearrangements were classified as non-productive. CDR3 was defined by IMGT convention, running from the second conserved V-encoded cysteine to the conserved J-encoded phenylalanine. The earlier analysis of about 610 of the donors excluded any sequence lacking an unambiguous match to a single V gene segment. An earlier analysis of 587 of the donors called V segments functional above 56.7% productive rearrangements and segregating when the between-donor standard deviation exceeded 5%. A statistical classification framework was built for diagnosing cytomegalovirus status from the catalog of TCR beta chain sequences. In a later analysis, TCR nucleotide sequences were compared against IMGT/GENE-DB human TR gene sequences so that V and J genes could be assigned. In a later analysis, CDR3 sequences and most-parsimonious VDJ recombination scenarios were assigned using the TCRdist pipeline. In a later analysis, every TCR beta chain was defined by the combination of its CDR3 amino acid sequence and its V-gene family, and reads without a unique V-gene family were dropped. As a way to deal with suspected cross-contamination and a sequencing artifact, a later analysis dropped under 600 nucleotide sequences that were highly shared and had low generation probability. A later analysis calculated a clonal expansion index for each public chain from normalized within-repertoire ranks of inferred template counts. In a later analysis, generation probabilities were computed with a VDJ recombination model fitted to out-of-frame rearrangements, and the resulting probabilities were checked against IGoR. Hypergeometric tests were used in a later analysis to score TCR-TCR, TCR-HLA and TCR-CMV co-occurrence, with a repertoire-size bias correction applied to the TCR pairs. False discovery rates were estimated in a later analysis by permuting HLA or CMV assignments 20 times. In a later analysis, co-occurring TCRs were grouped using DBSCAN, with TCRdist sequence similarity added in when clustering inside HLA-allele-positive subsets. Co-occurrence clustering excluded repertoires with fewer than 30,000 or more than 120,000 public chains, plus five with anomalous nucleotide sharing. The table comes from immuneACCESS by way of TCRdb, which keeps in-frame sequences with V and J called. Part of the clones is missing from these tables; in studies checked, under half for an unresolved V gene and the rest for unknown reasons. V and J calls and clone size come straight from that table; D and trimming were deduced from the DNA. Within this sample are about 160,000 clones, with about 80% of them counted one time only. Jointly, the top ten make up roughly 2% of the sample.

The cohort comprised 670 or so healthy bone marrow donors. At the time of sampling, all cohort members were nominally healthy, though unrecorded immune exposures were likely present. The donor was CMV seropositive and belonged to the group of 250 to 350 seropositive cohort members. A peripheral blood sample was collected from each donor, and TCR beta sequencing was performed on peripheral blood mononuclear cells. The Qiagen DNeasy Blood Extraction Kit was used to extract genomic DNA from the blood cell samples. The sample originates from a study of cytomegalovirus exposure and HLA in healthy donors listed by TCRdb under 2017. About the full investigation: In an earlier analysis of approximately 500 of the donors, around 290 Gb of sequence data and some 100 million unique TCR beta sequences from 180 million or so T cells were reported. An early release covering 500 to 750 HLA-typed donors comprised about 290 gigabases of sequencing data and tens of millions of unique TCR sequences. The genetic ancestry cluster associated with self-reported Caucasian donors included around 76% of the roughly 360 genotyped donors. The study aimed to test whether signatures of past pathogen exposure could be identified by cataloging public T cell receptors. The T cell repertoires of some 700 subjects were profiled by immunosequencing and related to cytomegalovirus serostatus. A separate validation cohort of roughly 110 different subjects was used in addition to the approximately 640-subject first cohort. To predict cytomegalovirus infection status, the study brought together high-throughput TCR immunosequencing, statistical association of individual TCRs with disease status, and machine learning. A later analysis re-examined previously published TCR beta repertoires from 610 or so donors and added high-resolution HLA genotyping to investigate patterns of TCR occurrence. Rather than using new phenotypic data, the later analysis identified candidate immune exposures from TCR beta sequences and from how often those sequences occurred across donors. An earlier analysis of 587 of the donors used high-throughput TCR beta sequencing to judge whether each TCR beta V gene segment behaved as functional or pseudogenic. Donor age, sex, ethnicity and CMV serostatus were collected together with the repertoire data. In a later genetic analysis, genome-wide SNP genotypes for about three fifths of the 666 donors were used, and that subset was treated as a discovery cohort. All discovery cohort repertoires had been generated using a single sequencing platform. Class I and class II HLA loci were covered by the typing at four-digit resolution. Typing coverage differed by locus: A, B, C, DRB1 and DQB1 were typed in roughly 629-640 donors, DQA1 in 522, DPA1 in 600 to 610, and DPB1 in 472. A handful of DR-DQ haplotypes were handled as single units for association and clustering because linkage in the cohort was strong. Among some 400 genotyped donors of the cohort, an average of approximately 240,000 unique TCR beta nucleotide sequences was sequenced per donor, of which 15% to 20% were non-productive. Study-level results and caveats: The only immune exposure information available for the cohort was CMV serostatus. In a later analysis, several top co-occurrence clusters were reported to appear linked to parvovirus B19, influenza, CMV and Epstein-Barr virus. Correlated functional status among segregating V segments might be attributable to linkage disequilibrium, but an unknown experimental factor could not be ruled out. Most TCR sequences were observed very rarely across donors, whereas some public TCRs were present in many individuals. It was suggested by the authors that the approach could potentially be generalized to other disease states and immunological phenotypes. When HLA alleles, especially DR and DQ, strongly co-occurred, attributing TCR associations to individual alleles was difficult. HLA typing was unavailable for some donors at each locus, so association tests used only the typed subset. A further reported finding was that TCR beta sequences accurately predicted the HLA-A and HLA-B alleles for most subjects in the first cohort. In a later genetic analysis, fewer N-insertions in productive TCRs were reported among donors in an Asian-associated ancestry cluster than the roughly 670-donor mean. In vitro tests confirmed that a few of the cytomegalovirus-associated TCR beta chains recognize cytomegalovirus antigens. V-gene and J-gene trimming of TCR beta chains was associated with a missense DCLRE1C variant in a later genetic analysis, and the association was replicated in an independent cohort. A later analysis found that HLA-associated TCR beta chains were more clonally expanded and had lower generation probabilities than equally common non-associated chains. Roughly uniform sequencing depth across donors was assumed in presence/absence analyses, although this assumption may not hold. Broadly in line with IMGT annotations, most TCR beta V segments showed up in productive rearrangements about 87% or about 30% of the time in an earlier analysis of 587 of the donors. The classifier was reported to diagnose cytomegalovirus status with high specificity and sensitivity in both the original and validation cohorts. The earlier analysis of 450 to 700 of the donors excluded roughly 16 rarely observed V segments, including chromosome 9 orphons, because counts were too low. A group of highly shared sequence variants was considered likely to be a technical artifact of the sequencing pipeline. A later analysis associated 15,000 or so TCR beta sequences with specific HLA alleles at a false discovery rate of 0.05. A later analysis found that TCR association rates varied across HLA loci, with DRB1 alleles showing the most associated TCRs and HLA-C alleles the fewest. The study gave a list of 150 to 200 TCR beta chains associated with cytomegalovirus. In this cohort, only TCR beta chains were sequenced, and detectable features were limited by the absence of alpha or paired-chain data. Most CMV-associated TCR beta chains appeared to be HLA-restricted in a later analysis, and the HLA associations seemed to be driven largely by CMV exposure.

The sample comprised PBMCs. This TCR was sampled from a man in his fifties in good health and CMV-seropositive.

The CDR3 reads CASSISAGGVGYTF. Read as DNA, the sequence is TGTGCCAGTAGTATTTCGGCGGGCGGGGTTGGCTACACCTTC. The rearrangement joined TRBV19 to TRBJ1-2, with the D gene not confidently named. In the germline V gene (reference sequence), CDR1 corresponds to LNHDA and CDR2 to SQIVND. The CDR3 contains 14 residues, cysteine and phenylalanine counted. The CDR3 DNA has 42 bases and is translated from base 1. Relative to germline, V is 3 bases shorter and J is 7 bases shorter, with 15 bases between their ends. Supplemented by the reference TRBV19 and TRBJ1-2 proteins around the CDR3, the complete variable domain is DGGITQSPKYLFRKEGQNVTLSCEQNLNHDAMYWYRQDPGQGLRLIYYSQIVNDFQKGDIAEGYSVSREKKESFPLTVTSAQKNPTAFYLCASSISAGGVGYTFGSGTRLTVV.